Each of the 6 T cell receptor beta chains below was sequenced from the same sample in a study of T cell responses to AZD1222 COVID-19 vaccine (TCRdb year 2021). The library was generated by the immunoSEQ multiplex PCR assay. TCRdb took this table from immuneACCESS and kept in-frame rearrangements with V and J called. Such tables lack part of the clones; where checked against another copy, unresolved V genes explain under half of the gap, and the rest is unexplained. The table for this sample lists over 95,000 clones; about 86% of them were counted only once. The top ten hold more than 10% of the sample. The time point label, read with the paper, signifies: baseline before first vaccination. The sequencing here drew on peripheral blood, taken on day 0 of AZD1222 vaccination. The receptors originated from an adult in good health.

This clone was observed a single time. The V gene is TRBV19, the J gene TRBJ2-7; D uncertain. The CDR3 has 13 amino acids. The V end was cut by 2 bases, the J end by 3 bases, with 8 bases between. Germline V lookup: CDR1 LNHDA, CDR2 SQIVND (reference sequence). In DNA, the CDR3 is TGTGCCAGTAGTATAAAGGTCCGCTACGAGCAGTACTTC. This translates into CASSIKVRYEQYF.

V and J are TRBV6-5 and TRBJ1-5, with D possibly matching TRBD1 (5 bases). This CDR3 contains 13 residues. From germline, CDR1 is MNHEY and CDR2 SVGAGI. V shed 6 bases and J shed 5 bases, with 11 bases lying between them. Here the CDR3 reads CASSRGEYQPQHF. The CDR3 DNA sequence: TGTGCCAGCAGCAGAGGGGAATATCAGCCCCAGCATTTT.

The chain joins TRBV5-1 to TRBJ2-3; D unclear. The CDR3 extends over 12 amino acids. CDR1 and CDR2 from the germline V gene are SGHRS and YFSETQ. The V end was cut by 0 bases, the J end by 5 bases, with 4 bases between. CDR3 in DNA: TGCGCCAGCAGCTTGGTGGGAGATACGCAGTATTTT. It is translated as CASSLVGDTQYF.

The chain recombines TRBV27 with TRBJ1-6; 8 positions match TRBD1. CDR3 length: 17 amino acids. Germline CDR1 and CDR2: MNHEY and SMNVEV (reference sequence). With 5 bases clipped from V and 7 bases from J, the junction kept 13 bases outside the gene matches. The CDR3 sequence is CASSRRLDRAGNSPLHF. In DNA form, the CDR3 reads TGTGCCAGCAGTCGGAGATTGGACAGGGCTGGCAATTCACCCCTCCACTTT.

The chain links TRBV19 to TRBJ2-1; D is perhaps TRBD2 (5 bases). This CDR3 has 16 amino acids. Germline V CDR1 and CDR2: LNHDA, SQIVND (reference sequence). V was pared by 3 bases and J by 1 base, with 13 bases between. The CDR3 coding sequence is TGTGCCAGTAGTATGCGGGCGGACTTTTCCTACAATGAGCAGTTCTTC. Translated, it gives CASSMRADFSYNEQFF.

The CDR3 DNA reads TGTGCCAGTAGTATCGAGGGACGGCAGCCCCAGCATTTT. Translated, it gives CASSIEGRQPQHF. The J gene is TRBJ1-5, the V gene TRBV19; a weak D match, TRBD1 (5 bases). The CDR3 extends over 13 amino acids. The V gene lost 3 bases and the J gene lost 7 bases, with 10 bases spanning the gap. Germline loops: CDR1 LNHDA, CDR2 SQIVND (reference sequence).